This entry is about one T cell receptor (beta chain). Individuals drawn from around 25 US areas were roughly 18 to 95 years old. This entry comes from a study of blood T cell repertoires in COVID-19. Study background: PBMCs, B-cell-depleted T cells, or T cells provided the cDNA or gDNA that made up the material.

As handled by the study authors: Amplification of reference gene primers was used by the study to estimate nucleated cell counts. Assay: immunoSEQ multiplex PCR; the TCRdb copy retains only in-frame clones and omits some. V and J calls and clone size are given by that table; D and trimming were obtained from the DNA. The profile shows 250,000 to 300,000 clones, around 88% of them singletons. Germline CDR1 reads LNHDA; CDR2 reads SQIVND (reference sequence). The CDR3 length is 16 residues. V was shortened by 4 bases and J by 0 bases, with 13 bases between the two germline ends. Sequencing was performed on PBMCs or T cells enriched from blood (not recorded which). The rearrangement uses TRBV19 and TRBJ1-5; D not certain. This sequence originates from a man between 40 and 49 years old who had recovered from COVID-19. CDR3 DNA: TGTGCCAGTAGTACCTCTCGGGGAGATAGCAATCAGCCCCAGCATTTT. Its translation is CASSTSRGDSNQPQHF.